A single sample gave rise to the 2 T cell receptor beta chains below, sequenced in a study of T cell responses to AZD1222 COVID-19 vaccine. Assay used: immunoSEQ multiplex PCR; TCRdb lists only in-frame clones, some missing. The sample has over 65,000 clones, over 80% seen once. Sequenced material: peripheral blood, taken on day 0 of AZD1222 vaccination. These receptors were obtained from an adult in good health.

The J gene is TRBJ1-3, the V gene TRBV7-6, with TRBD1 as a possible D gene (5 bases). The CDR3 is made up of 14 amino acids. Germline loops: CDR1 SGHVS, CDR2 FNYEAQ. V dropped 3 bases and J dropped 5 bases, with 11 bases sitting between them. The CDR3 nucleotides read TGTGCCAGCAGCTTTGGGGGGAATCGAAACACCATATATTTT. Protein product: CASSFGGNRNTIYF.

The CDR3 bases are TGTGCCAGCAGCCCCGACGGGAATCAGCCCCAGCATTTT. Translation: CASSPDGNQPQHF. V gene TRBV7-9 combines with J gene TRBJ1-5, with unresolved D. Germline CDR1 and CDR2: SEHNR and FQNEAQ (reference sequence). Trimming cost V 5 bases and J 4 bases, with 9 bases left between them. This CDR3 is 13 amino acids long.